The 22 T cell receptor beta chains below were found in one sample sequenced in a study of blood T cell repertoires in COVID-19 (dated by TCRdb to about 2020). The library relied on the immunoSEQ multiplex PCR assay. TCRdb took this table from immuneACCESS and kept in-frame rearrangements with V and J called. Such tables lack part of the clones; where checked against another copy, unresolved V genes explain under half of the gap, and the rest is unexplained. The sample has 350,000 to 500,000 clones on record, over 85% of them singletons. Clones ranked in the top ten supply 0.7% to 1% of the sample. Sequenced input: peripheral blood. The receptors originated from a man aged 18 to 30 with COVID-19, enrolled during active disease.

The chain carries TRBV7-9 and TRBJ1-4; D possibly corresponds to TRBD1 (5 bases). CDR3 size: 15 residues. Trimming left V 1 base short and J 7 bases short, with 13 bases between. CDR1 and CDR2 from the germline V gene are SEHNR and FQNEAQ (reference sequence). The CDR3 DNA sequence: TGTGCCAGCAGCTTAGTCCAGGGTCGGTTTGAAAAACTGTTTTTT. This translates into CASSLVQGRFEKLFF.

The chain couples TRBV11-2 to TRBJ1-3; TRBD1 aligns across 8 bases. V shed 3 bases, J shed 4 bases, and the junction held 8 bases outside the gene matches. The CDR3 covers 16 residues. The germline CDR1 and CDR2 sequences are SGHAT and FQNNGV. CDR3 nucleotides: TGTGCCAGCAGCTTGGCAACAGGGGGGGCAGGAAACACCATATATTTT. Translating it yields CASSLATGGAGNTIYF.

This clone was seen only once. The chain carries TRBV27 and TRBJ1-3, with D possibly matching TRBD1 (5 bases). Germline CDR1 and CDR2: MNHEY and SMNVEV (reference sequence). The CDR3 has 14 residues. V was shortened by 0 bases and J by 5 bases, with 8 bases between the two germline ends. The CDR3 sequence: CASSLSPGRNTIYF. CDR3 DNA: TGTGCCAGCAGTTTATCCCCAGGGAGAAACACCATATATTTT.

V is TRBV13 and J is TRBJ1-1; D is unresolved. The CDR3 consists of 14 residues. V was trimmed by 5 bases and J by 5 bases, leaving 15 bases between them. Per germline, CDR1 PRHDT and CDR2 FYEKMQ (reference sequence). The CDR3 DNA follows: TGTGCCAGCAGCCCGGGAGAGGCTCATACTGAAGCTTTCTTT. This gives the protein CASSPGEAHTEAFF.

The chain uses TRBV9 and TRBJ1-1; D ambiguous. Looked up from germline, CDR1 is SGDLS and CDR2 is YYNGEE. Trimming stripped 3 bases from V and 11 bases from J, with 20 bases between. This CDR3 has 14 amino acids. CDR3 residues: CASSGYSGTLKAFF. CDR3 nucleotides: TGTGCCAGCAGCGGTTACTCGGGAACACTGAAGGCTTTCTTT.

The chain employs TRBV24-1 and TRBJ1-5, with 8 nucleotides matching TRBD1. Germline-derived CDR1 and CDR2 are KGHDR and SFDVKD. The V segment lost 9 bases and the J segment 5 bases; nucleotides outside the gene matches: 5. This CDR3 has 13 amino acids. In nucleotides, the CDR3 is TGTGCCACCCAGACAGGGGATGATCAGCCCCAGCATTTT. It codes for CATQTGDDQPQHF.

V usage is TRBV11-3 and J usage is TRBJ1-1; a weak D match, TRBD1 (5 bases). Germline V gene lookup returns CDR1 SGHNT and CDR2 YENEEA. The V end lost 6 bases, the J end lost 4 bases, and 6 bases lay between the germline ends. This CDR3 contains 11 residues. CDR3 in DNA: TGTGCCAGCAGGCAGGGCACTGAAGCTTTCTTT. Amino acids: CASRQGTEAFF.

The V call is TRBV18, the J call TRBJ2-7; the match to TRBD1 covers 7 bases. CDR3 length: 19 amino acids. The trim removed 2 bases at V and 1 base at J, leaving 17 bases unmatched. Germline lookup yields CDR1 KGHSH and CDR2 LQKENI. CDR3 sequence: CASSPNVGTGATVSYEQYF. In DNA, the CDR3 is TGTGCCAGCTCACCAAACGTGGGAACAGGGGCCACAGTTTCCTACGAGCAGTACTTC.

The chain uses TRBV12-3 or TRBV12-4 and TRBJ2-1; D may be TRBD2 (5 bases). Between the trimmed V and J ends, which lost 6 bases and 10 bases, there was a span of 16 bases. There are 13 residues in the CDR3. CDR3 bases: TGTGCCAGCAGCACCTCGAGCGGTGGAGAGCAGTTCTTC. Translation gives CASSTSSGGEQFF.

The chain employs TRBV14 and TRBJ1-5, with a tentative D call TRBD1 (6 bases). V shed 4 bases and J shed 4 bases, with 20 bases lying between them. The germline gives CDR1 SGHDN, CDR2 FVKESK. The CDR3 is 17 residues long. The CDR3 loop is CASSPRGSTPLNQPQHF. The CDR3 DNA sequence: TGTGCCAGCAGCCCCAGGGGCTCCACGCCCTTGAATCAGCCCCAGCATTTT.

The chain recombines TRBV6-5 with TRBJ2-5, with 7 nucleotides matching TRBD2. Trimming removed 11 bases from V and 5 bases from J; junction bases left unmatched: 8. This CDR3 spans 12 amino acids. The germline V gene has CDR1 MNHEY and CDR2 SVGAGI. The CDR3 loop reads CAGGGGSETQYF. CDR3 DNA sequence: TGTGCCGGGGGGGGAGGCAGCGAGACCCAGTACTTC.

V usage is TRBV28 and J usage is TRBJ2-7, with 15 bases matching TRBD2. Germline V gene lookup returns CDR1 MDHEN and CDR2 SYDVKM. V shed 7 bases, J shed 3 bases, and the junction held 7 bases outside the gene matches. The CDR3 consists of 16 residues. CDR3 sequence: CASTQGGLAGGYEQYF. As DNA, the CDR3 is TGTGCCAGCACTCAAGGGGGACTAGCGGGAGGCTACGAGCAGTACTTC. Full variable domain (rest looked up from reference TRBV28 and TRBJ2-7): DVKVTQSSRYLVKRTGEKVFLECVQDMDHENMFWYRQDPGLGLRLIYFSYDVKMKEKGDIPEGYSVSREKKERFSLILESASTNQTSMYLCASTQGGLAGGYEQYFGPGTRLTVT.

The rearrangement links TRBV18 to TRBJ2-7; 9 positions match TRBD1. The trim removed 4 bases at V and 6 bases at J, leaving 10 bases unmatched. The CDR3 is 15 residues long. The germline gives CDR1 KGHSH, CDR2 LQKENI. CDR3 in DNA: TGTGCCAGCTCACAACCGGGACAGGGCTTTCGCGAGCAGTACTTC. It is translated as CASSQPGQGFREQYF.

This clone was picked up a small number of times. The V gene is TRBV5-5, the J gene TRBJ2-7, with D possibly matching TRBD2 (5 bases). Trimming took off 0 bases at V and 3 bases at J, with 16 bases between the two ends. The germline gives CDR1 SGHKS, CDR2 YYEKEE (reference sequence). The CDR3 is 16 residues long. The CDR3 coding sequence is TGTGCCAGCAGCTTGGAAATTTATAGGGAGAACTACGAGCAGTACTTC. It translates to CASSLEIYRENYEQYF.

This clone showed up just once. V is TRBV29-1 and J is TRBJ2-7; D is unclear. V was pared by 4 bases and J by 4 bases, with 8 bases between. The CDR3 is 11 amino acids. CDR1 is SQVTM, CDR2 ANQGSEA, per germline. The CDR3 nucleotides read TGCAGCGTTGCGACATCATACGAGCAGTACTTC. This gives the protein CSVATSYEQYF.

The chain joins TRBV11-3 to TRBJ2-2; TRBD1 agrees at 10 bases. The CDR3 has 19 amino acids. V lost 2 bases to trimming and J lost 4 bases; unmatched junction nucleotides: 13. The V gene's germline CDR1 is SGHNT and CDR2 YENEEA. The CDR3 protein is CASSLIPPTGTGVTGELFF. DNA for the CDR3: TGTGCCAGCAGCTTAATCCCCCCTACCGGGACAGGGGTCACCGGGGAGCTGTTTTTT.

The chain joins TRBV5-4 to TRBJ2-3, with D possibly TRBD2 on 7 matching bases. Germline loops: CDR1 SGHNT, CDR2 YYREEE (reference sequence). This CDR3 region has 16 residues. The V end lost 3 bases, the J end lost 5 bases, and 19 bases lay between the germline ends. CDR3 nucleotide sequence: TGTGCCAGCAGCTCTTCCTGGGGGGGCCGTAGAGATACGCAGTATTTT. Translation: CASSSSWGGRRDTQYF.

To note about this clone: The same CDR3 can be traced to other DNA sequences in this sample. The chain combines TRBV11-2 with TRBJ1-5, with 8 bases fitting TRBD1. The CDR3 contains 14 residues. The germline V gene has CDR1 SGHAT and CDR2 FQNNGV. V was clipped by 1 base and J by 6 bases; unmatched bases: 2. CDR3 amino acids: CASSLGQGSQPQHF. The DNA for the CDR3 is TGTGCCAGCAGCTTAGGACAGGGGAGTCAGCCCCAGCATTTT.

This clone was observed once. The V gene is TRBV19, the J gene TRBJ2-1, with TRBD2 identical over 9 bases. Germline CDR1 is LNHDA and CDR2 is SQIVND (reference sequence). The CDR3 spans 15 residues. The J segment lost 6 bases and the V segment lost 7 bases, leaving 10 bases of the junction unmatched. Written as DNA, the CDR3 is TGTGCCAGTACCAATAAGGGACTAGCTGGCAATGAGCAGTTCTTC. Residues: CASTNKGLAGNEQFF.

V is TRBV20-1 and J is TRBJ2-1; TRBD2 might be the D (5 bases). Germline assignment: CDR1 DFQATT and CDR2 SNEGSKA (reference sequence). The CDR3 spans 15 residues. Trimming cost V 3 bases and J 8 bases, with 20 bases left between them. The CDR3 loop is CSASERILASDEQFF. The CDR3 coding sequence is TGCAGTGCTAGTGAGCGGATCCTGGCAAGCGATGAGCAGTTCTTC.

The genes are TRBV7-6 and TRBJ1-2, with a tentative D call TRBD1 (5 bases). The CDR3 loop spans 13 amino acids. Trimming cost V 5 bases and J 4 bases, with 11 bases left between them. Germline V lookup: CDR1 SGHVS, CDR2 FNYEAQ. The CDR3: CASSPDMSYGYTF. The CDR3 DNA reads TGTGCCAGCAGCCCGGACATGAGCTATGGCTACACCTTC.

This chain links TRBV9 with TRBJ2-3; 7 bases line up with TRBD2. This CDR3 is built from 15 residues. CDR1 and CDR2 (germline): SGDLS, YYNGEE. With V trimmed by 3 bases and J by 7 bases, 11 bases remained unmatched. The CDR3 spells CASSGSSGIANTQYF. CDR3 coding DNA: TGTGCCAGCAGCGGTTCGAGCGGGATAGCAAATACGCAGTATTTT.